Below, one T cell receptor beta chain is given with its context. The antigen is unknown. At one end the junction does not follow the germline gene, possibly because of a read error. Everyone who donated was a healthy bone marrow donor. These data are taken from a study of cytomegalovirus exposure and HLA in healthy donors. Primers: 60 Vbeta forward and 13 Jbeta reverse. Measured with immunoSEQ multiplex PCR; TCRdb has only the in-frame clones, and not every one. The sample has around 230,000 clones, around 76% seen once. General study findings and limits: A later analysis showed that HLA-associated TCR beta chains had undergone more clonal expansion than equally common others. With later analysis, a missense DCLRE1C variant became linked to TCR beta V- and J-gene trimming.

This receptor was identified in a man between 35 and 55 years old in good health and CMV-seropositive. Source material: PBMCs.

The CDR3 is CASSLAGQGTDTQYF. CDR3 nucleotide sequence: TGTGCTAGCAGCCTGGCAGGACAGGGAACAGATACGCAGTATTTT. V and J are TRBV7-7 and TRBJ2-3, with 8 bases that match TRBD1. This CDR3 contains 15 residues. Germline CDR1 is SSHAT and CDR2 is FNYEAQ (reference sequence).